This record covers a single T cell receptor beta chain. Its antigen is not yet known. No base quality values were provided; no much bigger clone lies one nucleotide off. Collaborating institutions collected whole blood in K2EDTA tubes following their own protocols. For TCRbeta analysis, collaborators shipped samples as frozen whole blood, isolated PBMCs, or DNA extracted from either of those sample types. TCRbeta CDR3 regions were amplified from genomic DNA using the immunoSEQ Assay, a bias-controlled multiplex PCR. The authors processed their data as follows. Within the assay, amplification of reference gene primers was used to estimate how many nucleated cells each sample contained. To quantify the absolute abundance of each unique TCRbeta CDR3 rearrangement, sequence reads were collapsed and filtered. For each sample, productive Simpson clonality was calculated by taking the square root of Simpson's diversity index across productive rearrangements. TCRdb took this table from immuneACCESS and kept in-frame rearrangements with V and J called. Such tables lack part of the clones; where checked against another copy, unresolved V genes explain under half of the gap, and the rest is unexplained. D and trimming come from the DNA, and the V and J calls and clone size come from that table. This sample has approximately 38,000 clones in its table, and over 80% of those were observed once. The ten largest clones represent approximately 25% of the sample.

The sample is drawn from a study of blood T cell repertoires in COVID-19 (dated by TCRdb to 2019 to 2021). In terms of the full investigation: Samples covering the acute and convalescent phases of COVID-19 were provided by collaborators in the United States, Italy and Spain. The samples were drawn from two sources: the first 160 participants of the ongoing ImmuneRACE study, and 1,200 or so subjects contributed by 6 global collaborators. The repertoires were released in a freely available public database meant as a resource for research on the immune response to SARS-CoV-2. Subjects who had been exposed to COVID-19, were actively infected with it, or had recovered from it provided the deeply sampled blood TCRbeta repertoires that made up the dataset. The prospective study material was composed of cDNA or gDNA derived from T cells, B-cell-depleted T cells, or PBMCs. HLA class I and class II types, where available, came from metadata supplied by the sample provider rather than from assay-based typing. A de-identified subject ID, COVID-19 status, age in years and sex were almost always included in the sample metadata.

What the study reported, not specific to this receptor: Clinical and demographic metadata were provided uncurated, with the amount varying by source and participant.

The TCR sequence derives from a man aged 50 to 59 with active or convalescent COVID-19. The sequencing sample was made of peripheral blood.

The nucleotide sequence reads as follows: TGTGCCAGCAGCTTAGGCGAGGGTGGTGGCTACGAGCAGTACTTC. Protein translation: CASSLGEGGGYEQYF. The rearranged segments are TRBV11-2 and TRBJ2-7; the D gene is perhaps TRBD2, from 5 matching bases. The CDR3 covers 15 residues, taking in both the cysteine and the phenylalanine. Of the read, only the CDR3 DNA is kept; its 45 bases are in frame from base 1. Looking up the germline V gene yields CDR1 SGHAT and CDR2 FQNNGV. V gives up 1 base and J gives up 3 bases, and the segment between their germline ends measures 13 bases.